The 21 T cell receptor beta chains given below trace back to one sample, sequenced in a study of glioma-infiltrating T cells after dendritic cell vaccination. Method: immunoSEQ multiplex PCR; TCRdb's copy keeps in-frame clones and lacks some. The profile shows 40,000 or so clones, about 80% of them singletons. Source: blood, taken before dendritic cell vaccination. These receptors were taken from a human donor with glioblastoma.

The rearrangement uses TRBV7-9 and TRBJ2-7; D is possibly TRBD1 (5 bases). This CDR3 is 14 amino acids long. Trimming removed 5 bases from V and 6 bases from J, with 17 bases in between. CDR1 is SEHNR and CDR2 is FQNEAQ in the germline V gene (reference sequence). The CDR3 region has the DNA TGTGCCAGCAGCCCGGAAGGGGTCCTAGGCGAGCAGTACTTC. Encoded protein: CASSPEGVLGEQYF.

The V and J genes are TRBV7-2 and TRBJ1-2; TRBD1 agrees at 8 bases. Trimming took 0 bases from V and 5 from J; bases not matched to a gene: 8. Looked up from germline, CDR1 is SGHTA and CDR2 is FQGNSA. The CDR3 extends over 16 amino acids. CDR3 region: CASSLAGGTGSYGYTF. The CDR3 nucleotides are TGTGCCAGCAGCTTAGCCGGAGGGACAGGTTCATATGGCTACACCTTC.

This clone occurred a few times. The chain combines TRBV18 with TRBJ2-5; no definite D call. Trimming shortened V by 2 bases and J by 2 bases, and 6 bases separated the two germline ends. The CDR3 consists of 13 residues. From germline, CDR1 is KGHSH and CDR2 LQKENI. CDR3 sequence: CASSPYNQETQYF. CDR3 coding DNA: TGTGCCAGCTCACCATATAATCAAGAGACCCAGTACTTC.

A word on this clone: The germline gene is not matched at one end of the junction; a read error may be the cause. The chain is built from TRBV7-7 and TRBJ2-5; D is unresolved. This CDR3 region has 15 residues. Germline CDR1 SSHAT, CDR2 FNYEAQ (reference sequence). The CDR3 is CASSSLLEPLRTQYF. The CDR3 nucleotides read TGTGCTAGCAGCTCCCTTCTGGAGCCCCTCAGGACCCAGTACTTC.

The genes are TRBV10-3 and TRBJ1-5, with a weak D call TRBD1 (5 bases). CDR3 length: 13 amino acids. Trimming took 8 bases from V and 3 from J, leaving 11 bases between them. Germline V gene lookup returns CDR1 ENHRY and CDR2 SYGVKD. The CDR3, as DNA: TGTGCCATCGGCGGCAGGGACAATCAGCCCCAGCATTTT. It is translated as CAIGGRDNQPQHF.

J is TRBJ2-7 and V is TRBV5-1; D may be TRBD2 (5 bases). The CDR3 runs to 15 residues. The ends were cut back, 4 bases at V and 3 bases at J, with 17 bases in the middle. The germline CDR1 and CDR2 sequences are SGHRS and YFSETQ. CDR3 DNA: TGCGCCAGCAGCAAAACTCCGGAGGACGGCTACGAGCAGTACTTC. Its translation is CASSKTPEDGYEQYF.

CDR3 coding DNA: TGTGCCAGCAGCTTGGGTCGCGGGGGGCGAACCGGGGCCAACGTCCTGACTTTC. Residues: CASSLGRGGRTGANVLTF. The rearrangement joins TRBV7-9 to TRBJ2-6, with 8 bases lining up with TRBD2. With 3 bases clipped from V and 4 bases from J, the junction kept 11 bases outside the gene matches. Germline V gene data show CDR1 as SEHNR and CDR2 as FQNEAQ (reference sequence). The CDR3 contains 18 residues. Supplemented by reference TRBV7-9 and TRBJ2-6, the full variable domain reads DTGVSQNPRHKITKRGQNVTFRCDPISEHNRLYWYRQTLGQGPEFLTYFQNEAQLEKSRLLSDRFSAERPKGSFSTLEIQRTEQGDSAMYLCASSLGRGGRTGANVLTFGAGSRLTVL.

J is TRBJ2-7 and V is TRBV7-3, with TRBD2 matching 9 bases. Trimming at V came to 5 bases and at J to 1 base, leaving 6 bases not matched to a gene. CDR3 length: 15 residues. Germline CDR1 and CDR2: SGHTA and FQGTGA. CDR3 protein: CASSSLAGESYEQYF. In DNA form, the CDR3 reads TGTGCCAGCAGCAGCTTAGCGGGGGAATCCTACGAGCAGTACTTC.

This rearrangement joins TRBV7-9 to TRBJ2-7; D gene ambiguous. Per germline, CDR1 SEHNR and CDR2 FQNEAQ (reference sequence). Trimming left V 4 bases short and J 2 bases short, with 12 bases between. The CDR3 covers 14 residues. CDR3 in DNA: TGTGCCAGCAGCTCCCGGGTTAGCACCTACGAGCAGTACTTC. Its translation is CASSSRVSTYEQYF. The full variable domain, in which reference TRBV7-9 and TRBJ2-7 provide the parts outside the CDR3, is DTGVSQNPRHKITKRGQNVTFRCDPISEHNRLYWYRQTLGQGPEFLTYFQNEAQLEKSRLLSDRFSAERPKGSFSTLEIQRTEQGDSAMYLCASSSRVSTYEQYFGPGTRLTVT.

This clone was detected a few times. One end of the junction varies from germline; a read error may be responsible. This rearrangement joins TRBV10-3 to TRBJ2-3; 9 bases are a match to TRBD2. Germline V gene lookup returns CDR1 ENHRY and CDR2 SYGVKD. The CDR3 is 17 amino acids. This chain's CDR3 is CATSDITLAGTTDTQYF. DNA of the CDR3: TGTGCCACCAGTGATATTACCCTAGCGGGGACCACAGATACGCAGTATTTT.

The chain recombines TRBV30 with TRBJ1-5; 8 nucleotides align to TRBD1. This CDR3 has 13 amino acids. The J segment lost 4 bases and the V segment lost 1 base, leaving 0 bases of the junction unmatched. Germline CDR1 is GTSNPN and CDR2 is SVGIG (reference sequence). The CDR3 sequence: CAWSGTGNQPQHF. Written as DNA, the CDR3 is TGTGCCTGGAGTGGGACAGGGAATCAGCCCCAGCATTTT.

V gene TRBV4-2 combines with J gene TRBJ2-1; 10 bases agree with TRBD2. The CDR3 has 16 amino acids. The junction had 3 bases not matched to a gene; V was cut back by 0 bases and J by 4 bases. The germline V gene encodes CDR1 LGHNA and CDR2 YNFKEQ. CDR3 coding DNA: TGTGCCAGCAGCCAAGACGCTAGCGGGGGTTACAATGAGCAGTTCTTC. Its translation: CASSQDASGGYNEQFF.

The chain has TRBV19 and TRBJ1-5, with TRBD1 matching over 8 bases. Germline CDR1 reads LNHDA; CDR2 reads SQIVND (reference sequence). J lost 1 base, V lost 8 bases, and 4 bases had no gene match. There are 14 residues in the CDR3. The CDR3 DNA sequence: TGTGCCAGTCAAGGACAGGGAAGCAATCAGCCCCAGCATTTT. Its protein product is CASQGQGSNQPQHF.

The chain carries TRBV2 and TRBJ2-7; TRBD1 might be the D (6 bases). This CDR3 contains 14 residues. Germline CDR1 SNHLY, CDR2 FYNNEI. V was clipped by 7 bases and J by 3 bases, with 16 bases between them. CDR3 nucleotide sequence: TGTGCCAGCAACCCAGGGGTGAGTTACTACGAGCAGTACTTC. Translated, it gives CASNPGVSYYEQYF.

This sequence joins TRBV29-1 and TRBJ1-2, with TRBD1 matching 7 bases. The germline V gene has CDR1 SQVTM and CDR2 ANQGSEA. With 2 bases clipped from V and 6 bases from J, the junction kept 6 bases outside the gene matches. The length of the CDR3 is 13 residues. The CDR3 DNA sequence: TGCAGCGTTGAACCGACAGGGTTCGATGGCTACACCTTC. Its protein product is CSVEPTGFDGYTF.

The CDR3 coding sequence is TGTGCCAGCAAATCGGGAACCCTATCTAGCCCCCTCCACTTT. Protein sequence: CASKSGTLSSPLHF. J is TRBJ1-6 and V is TRBV14; no definite D call. Germline V gives CDR1 SGHDN, CDR2 FVKESK. This CDR3 region has 14 residues. Trimming stripped 7 bases from V and 13 bases from J, with 20 bases between.

The chain links TRBV19 to TRBJ2-3, with TRBD1 as a possible D gene (5 bases). Germline assignment: CDR1 LNHDA and CDR2 SQIVND (reference sequence). This CDR3 has 15 amino acids. V lost 2 bases, J lost 1 base, and 10 bases lay in between. CDR3 in amino acids: CASSIWGGGTDTQYF. CDR3 sequence (DNA): TGTGCCAGTAGTATATGGGGCGGAGGCACAGATACGCAGTATTTT.

The chain's CDR3 is CASVYRRTNEQFF. CDR3 bases: TGTGCCAGCGTGTACAGGCGTACGAATGAGCAGTTCTTC. The rearrangement links TRBV2 to TRBJ2-1, with D possibly matching TRBD1 (5 bases). This CDR3 is 13 amino acids long. Germline V gene data show CDR1 as SNHLY and CDR2 as FYNNEI. V was clipped by 8 bases and J by 7 bases, with 15 bases between them. Based on the CDR3 plus reference TRBV2 and TRBJ2-1, the full variable domain is EPEVTQTPSHQVTQMGQEVILRCVPISNHLYFYWYRQILGQKVEFLVSFYNNEISEKSEIFDDQFSVERPDGSNFTLKIRSTKLEDSAMYFCASVYRRTNEQFFGPGTRLTVL.

This sequence joins TRBV5-1 and TRBJ2-1; 13 nucleotides line up with TRBD2. This CDR3 has 17 residues. Germline assignment: CDR1 SGHRS and CDR2 YFSETQ. V shed 1 base and J 4 bases; nucleotides not matched to a gene: 5. The CDR3: CASSLSGLAGVYNEQFF. The CDR3 bases are TGCGCCAGCAGCTTGTCTGGACTAGCGGGGGTATACAATGAGCAGTTCTTC.

The chain has TRBV4-1 and TRBJ2-4; the match to TRBD1 covers 9 bases. This CDR3 has 16 residues. Per the germline V gene, CDR1 is MGHRA and CDR2 is YSYEKL. V was clipped by 1 base and J by 7 bases; unmatched bases: 8. CDR3 coding DNA: TGCGCCAGCAGCCAAGTAGGGGGACAGGGATGGAACATTCAGTACTTC. Encoded protein: CASSQVGGQGWNIQYF.

As for this clone: Sequence at one end of the junction differs from germline and may be a read error. The gene calls are TRBV20-1 and TRBJ1-2, with 7 bases aligning to TRBD1. CDR1 and CDR2 from the germline V gene are DFQATT and SNEGSKA (reference sequence). CDR3 length: 10 residues. CDR3 amino acids: CSATNRDSFF. CDR3 nucleotides: TGCAGTGCTACGAACCGGGACAGTTTCTTC.